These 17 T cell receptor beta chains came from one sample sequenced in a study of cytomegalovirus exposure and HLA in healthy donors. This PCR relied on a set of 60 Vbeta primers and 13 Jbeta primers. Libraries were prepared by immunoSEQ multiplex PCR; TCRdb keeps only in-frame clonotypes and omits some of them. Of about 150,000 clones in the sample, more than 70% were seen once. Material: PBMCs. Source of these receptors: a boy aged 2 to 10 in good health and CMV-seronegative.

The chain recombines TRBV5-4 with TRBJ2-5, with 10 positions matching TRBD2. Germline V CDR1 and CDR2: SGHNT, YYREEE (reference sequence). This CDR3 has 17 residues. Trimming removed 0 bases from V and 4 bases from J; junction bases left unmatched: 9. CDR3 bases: TGTGCCAGCAGCTTGGGTTCCCCTAGCGGGAGAGGAGAGACCCAGTACTTC. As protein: CASSLGSPSGRGETQYF.

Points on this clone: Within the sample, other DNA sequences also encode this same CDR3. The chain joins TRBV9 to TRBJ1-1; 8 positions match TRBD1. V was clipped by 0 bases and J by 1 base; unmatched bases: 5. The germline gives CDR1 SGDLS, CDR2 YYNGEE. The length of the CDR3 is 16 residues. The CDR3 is CASSVAPGGENTEAFF. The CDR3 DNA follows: TGTGCCAGCAGCGTAGCTCCAGGGGGCGAGAACACTGAAGCTTTCTTT.

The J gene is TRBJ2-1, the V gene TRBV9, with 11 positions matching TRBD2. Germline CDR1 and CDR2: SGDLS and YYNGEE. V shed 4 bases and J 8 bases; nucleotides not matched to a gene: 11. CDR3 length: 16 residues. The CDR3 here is CASSLPLAGGRYEQFF. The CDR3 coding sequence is TGTGCCAGCAGCCTCCCATTAGCGGGAGGGCGGTATGAGCAGTTCTTC.

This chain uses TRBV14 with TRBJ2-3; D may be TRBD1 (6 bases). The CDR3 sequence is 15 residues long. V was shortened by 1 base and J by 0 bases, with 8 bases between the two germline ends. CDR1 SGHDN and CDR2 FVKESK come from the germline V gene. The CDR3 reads CASSQADRSTDTQYF. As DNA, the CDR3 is TGTGCCAGCAGCCAAGCTGACAGGAGCACAGATACGCAGTATTTT. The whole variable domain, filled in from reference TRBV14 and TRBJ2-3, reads EAGVTQFPSHSVIEKGQTVTLRCDPISGHDNLYWYRRVMGKEIKFLLHFVKESKQDESGMPNNRFLAERTGGTYSTLKVQPAELEDSGVYFCASSQADRSTDTQYFGPGTRLTVL.

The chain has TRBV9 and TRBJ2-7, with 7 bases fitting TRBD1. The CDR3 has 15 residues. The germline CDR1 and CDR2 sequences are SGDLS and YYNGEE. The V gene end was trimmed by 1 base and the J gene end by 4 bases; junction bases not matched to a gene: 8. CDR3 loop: CASSVFAGGEYEQYF. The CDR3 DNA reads TGTGCCAGCAGCGTATTCGCAGGGGGAGAGTACGAGCAGTACTTC.

CDR3 residues: CASSKDRANQPQHF. Written as DNA, the CDR3 is TGTGCCAGCAGCAAAGACAGGGCAAATCAGCCCCAGCATTTT. The chain combines TRBV7-8 with TRBJ1-5; 7 bases line up with TRBD1. The CDR3 extends over 14 amino acids. Germline V gene sequence: CDR1 SGHVS, CDR2 FQNEAQ. V dropped 5 bases and J dropped 4; count of bases not matched to a gene: 5.

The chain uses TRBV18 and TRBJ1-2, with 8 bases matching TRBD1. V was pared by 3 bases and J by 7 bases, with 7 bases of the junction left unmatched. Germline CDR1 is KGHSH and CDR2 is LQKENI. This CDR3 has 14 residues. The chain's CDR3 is CASSPETGAGGYTF. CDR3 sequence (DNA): TGTGCCAGCTCACCGGAGACAGGGGCGGGTGGCTACACCTTC.

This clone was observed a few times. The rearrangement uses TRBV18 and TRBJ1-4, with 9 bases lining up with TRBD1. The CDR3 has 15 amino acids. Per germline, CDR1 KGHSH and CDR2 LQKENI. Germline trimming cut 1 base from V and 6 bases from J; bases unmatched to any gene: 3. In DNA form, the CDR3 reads TGTGCCAGCTCACCACGGCGGACAGGGGATGAAAAACTGTTTTTT. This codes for CASSPRRTGDEKLFF.

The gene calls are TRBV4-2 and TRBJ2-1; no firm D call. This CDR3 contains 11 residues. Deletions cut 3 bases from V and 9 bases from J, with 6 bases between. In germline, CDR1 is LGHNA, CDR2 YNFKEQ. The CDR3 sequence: CASSHGGEQFF. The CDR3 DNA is TGTGCCAGCAGCCACGGTGGTGAGCAGTTCTTC.

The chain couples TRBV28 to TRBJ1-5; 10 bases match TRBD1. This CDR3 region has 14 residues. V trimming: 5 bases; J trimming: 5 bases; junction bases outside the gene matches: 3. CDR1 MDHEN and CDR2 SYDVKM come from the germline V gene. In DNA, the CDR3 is TGTGCCAGCAGTCCCGGGACAGGGGATCAGCCCCAGCATTTT. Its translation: CASSPGTGDQPQHF.

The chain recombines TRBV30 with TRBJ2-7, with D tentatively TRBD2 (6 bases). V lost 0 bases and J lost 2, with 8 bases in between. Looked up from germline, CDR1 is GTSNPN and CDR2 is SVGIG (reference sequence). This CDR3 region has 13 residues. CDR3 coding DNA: TGTGCCTGGAGTGTAGCGGGTACCTACGAGCAGTACTTC. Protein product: CAWSVAGTYEQYF.

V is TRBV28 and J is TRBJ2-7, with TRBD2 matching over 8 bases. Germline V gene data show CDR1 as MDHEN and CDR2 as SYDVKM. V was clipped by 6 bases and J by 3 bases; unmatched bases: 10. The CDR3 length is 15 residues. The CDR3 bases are TGTGCCAGCAGCCAACCGCCGGGGGGGGTCTACGAGCAGTACTTC. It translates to CASSQPPGGVYEQYF.

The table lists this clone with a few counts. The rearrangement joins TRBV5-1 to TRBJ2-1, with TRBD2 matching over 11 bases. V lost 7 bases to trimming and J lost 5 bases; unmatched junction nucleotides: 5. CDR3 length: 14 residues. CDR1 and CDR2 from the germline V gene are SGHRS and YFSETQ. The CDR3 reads CASVATSGNNEQFF. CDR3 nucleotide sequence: TGCGCCAGCGTTGCGACTAGCGGGAACAATGAGCAGTTCTTC. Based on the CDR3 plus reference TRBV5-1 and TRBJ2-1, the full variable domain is KAGVTQTPRYLIKTRGQQVTLSCSPISGHRSVSWYQQTPGQGLQFLFEYFSETQRNKGNFPGRFSGRQFSNSRSEMNVSTLELGDSALYLCASVATSGNNEQFFGPGTRLTVL.

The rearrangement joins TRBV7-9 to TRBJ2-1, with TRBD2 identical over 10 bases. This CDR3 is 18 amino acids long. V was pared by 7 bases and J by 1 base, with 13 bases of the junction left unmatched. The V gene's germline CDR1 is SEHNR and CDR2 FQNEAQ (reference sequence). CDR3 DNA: TGTGCCAGCACCTCCTCTGTTAGCGGGAGGACTTCCTACAATGAGCAGTTCTTC. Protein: CASTSSVSGRTSYNEQFF.

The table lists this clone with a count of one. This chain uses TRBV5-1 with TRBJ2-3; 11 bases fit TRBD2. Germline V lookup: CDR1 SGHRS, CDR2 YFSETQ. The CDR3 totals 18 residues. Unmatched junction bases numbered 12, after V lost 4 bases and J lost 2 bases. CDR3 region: CASSPGLVAGGNTDTQYF. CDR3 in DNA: TGCGCCAGCAGCCCCGGGTTGGTAGCGGGAGGGAACACAGATACGCAGTATTTT.

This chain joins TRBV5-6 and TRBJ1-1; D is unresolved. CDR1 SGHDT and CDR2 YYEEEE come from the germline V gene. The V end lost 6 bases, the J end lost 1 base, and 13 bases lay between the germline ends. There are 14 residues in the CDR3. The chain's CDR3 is CASNSPPRNTEAFF. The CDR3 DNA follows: TGTGCCAGCAACTCCCCGCCGAGGAACACTGAAGCTTTCTTT. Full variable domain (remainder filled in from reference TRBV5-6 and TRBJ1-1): DAGVTQSPTHLIKTRGQQVTLRCSPKSGHDTVSWYQQALGQGPQFIFQYYEEEERQRGNFPDRFSGHQFPNYSSELNVNALLLGDSALYLCASNSPPRNTEAFFGQGTRLTVV.

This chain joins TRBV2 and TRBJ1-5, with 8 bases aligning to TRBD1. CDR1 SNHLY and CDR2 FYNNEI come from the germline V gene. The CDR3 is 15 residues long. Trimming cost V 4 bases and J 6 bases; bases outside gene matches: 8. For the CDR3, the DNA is TGTGCCAGCAGTGGATACAGGACAGGGTTTCAGCCCCAGCATTTT. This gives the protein CASSGYRTGFQPQHF.